Listed below are T cell receptor beta chains from one sample, sequenced in a study of blood T cell repertoires in COVID-19. Measured with immunoSEQ multiplex PCR; TCRdb has only the in-frame clones, and not every one. This table has about 250,000 clones, about three quarters appearing once. The sample consisted of peripheral blood. The receptors originated from a woman aged 80 or over with acute or convalescent COVID-19. The CDR3 runs from the conserved cysteine through the conserved F or W. The D gene is left open where the match is weak. For some rows the clone size is stated as once, few or many, or as a class when expanded; others skip it.

v_call: TRBV11-2
cdr3_length: 15
d_call: .
clone_size: once
j_call: TRBJ1-4
cdr3_aa: CASSDPGSLGEKLFF
cdr3_nt: TGTGCCAGCAGCGACCCGGGGTCGTTAGGGGAAAAACTGTTTTTT

v_call: TRBV5-6
cdr3_length: 13
d_call: .
clone_size: .
j_call: TRBJ2-2
cdr3_aa: CASSFTGNGELFF
cdr3_nt: TGTGCCAGCAGCTTCACAGGGAACGGGGAGCTGTTTTTT

v_call: TRBV18
cdr3_length: 11
d_call: .
clone_size: .
j_call: TRBJ2-5
cdr3_aa: CASSPEETQYF
cdr3_nt: TGTGCCAGCTCACCCGAAGAGACCCAGTACTTC

v_call: TRBV11-2
cdr3_length: 16
d_call: TRBD2
clone_size: .
j_call: TRBJ2-1
cdr3_aa: CASSPLLAQLGNEQFF
cdr3_nt: TGTGCCAGCAGCCCCCTACTAGCGCAGCTAGGCAATGAGCAGTTCTTC

v_call: TRBV7-2
cdr3_length: 15
d_call: TRBD1
clone_size: .
j_call: TRBJ1-1
cdr3_aa: CASTPPGQGYTEAFF
cdr3_nt: TGTGCCAGCACCCCCCCCGGACAGGGTTACACTGAAGCTTTCTTT

v_call: TRBV21-1
cdr3_length: 19
d_call: .
clone_size: once
j_call: TRBJ2-3
cdr3_aa: CASSKRGGGRCAYTDTQYF
cdr3_nt: TGTGCCAGCAGCAAACGTGGGGGGGGGAGGTGCGCGTACACAGATACGCAGTATTTT

v_call: TRBV6-5
cdr3_length: 15
d_call: TRBD1
clone_size: .
j_call: TRBJ2-1
cdr3_aa: CATQRWDRGSNEQFF
cdr3_nt: TGTGCCACCCAGCGCTGGGACAGGGGAAGCAATGAGCAGTTCTTC

v_call: TRBV5-1
cdr3_length: 17
d_call: TRBD1
clone_size: .
j_call: TRBJ2-1
cdr3_aa: CASSSSTGQGPRNEQFF
cdr3_nt: TGCGCCAGCAGCTCGTCAACGGGACAGGGGCCGCGCAATGAGCAGTTCTTC

v_call: TRBV12-3/TRBV12-4
cdr3_length: 13
d_call: TRBD2
clone_size: .
j_call: TRBJ2-1
cdr3_aa: CAGMAGGPNEQFF
cdr3_nt: TGTGCCGGCATGGCGGGGGGGCCCAATGAGCAGTTCTTC

v_call: TRBV15
cdr3_length: 12
d_call: TRBD2
clone_size: once
j_call: TRBJ2-1
cdr3_aa: CATSVAGNEQFF
cdr3_nt: TGTGCCACCAGTGTAGCGGGAAATGAGCAGTTCTTC

v_call: TRBV6-5
cdr3_length: 14
d_call: .
clone_size: .
j_call: TRBJ1-2
cdr3_aa: CASSRDIATYGYTF
cdr3_nt: TGTGCCAGCAGCAGGGACATTGCCACCTATGGCTACACCTTC

v_call: TRBV19
cdr3_length: 19
d_call: TRBD2
clone_size: .
j_call: TRBJ2-7
cdr3_aa: CASSPSAGTSGGPAYEQYF
cdr3_nt: TGTGCCAGTAGTCCCTCAGCCGGGACTAGCGGGGGGCCAGCCTACGAGCAGTACTTC

v_call: TRBV7-8
cdr3_length: 13
d_call: TRBD1
clone_size: many
j_call: TRBJ1-1
cdr3_aa: CASSPPGGREAFF
cdr3_nt: TGTGCCAGCAGCCCGCCAGGGGGGCGTGAAGCTTTCTTT

v_call: TRBV7-9
cdr3_length: 19
d_call: TRBD1
clone_size: many
j_call: TRBJ2-2
cdr3_aa: CASSLRTGNVLTNTGELFF
cdr3_nt: TGTGCCAGCAGCCTCCGGACAGGCAACGTACTAACGAACACCGGGGAGCTGTTTTTT

v_call: TRBV29-1
cdr3_length: 15
d_call: TRBD2
clone_size: .
j_call: TRBJ2-1
cdr3_aa: CSARSPSGGADEQFF
cdr3_nt: TGCAGCGCTAGATCCCCTAGCGGGGGGGCAGATGAGCAGTTCTTC

v_call: TRBV2
cdr3_length: 16
d_call: .
clone_size: .
j_call: TRBJ1-4
cdr3_aa: CASSPQGTATNEKLFF
cdr3_nt: TGTGCCAGCAGCCCCCAGGGTACGGCAACTAATGAAAAACTGTTTTTT

v_call: TRBV6-5
cdr3_length: 16
d_call: .
clone_size: few
j_call: TRBJ1-6
cdr3_aa: CASSYSNGPIRSPLHF
cdr3_nt: TGTGCCAGCAGTTACTCGAATGGGCCCATCAGGTCACCCCTCCACTTT

v_call: TRBV5-1
cdr3_length: 15
d_call: TRBD1
clone_size: .
j_call: TRBJ2-7
cdr3_aa: CASSSRGQSSYEQYF
cdr3_nt: TGCGCCAGCAGCTCGAGGGGACAGTCCAGCTACGAGCAGTACTTC

v_call: TRBV5-6
cdr3_length: 16
d_call: .
clone_size: .
j_call: TRBJ1-4
cdr3_aa: CASSPRQSRYNEKLFF
cdr3_nt: TGTGCCAGCAGCCCCAGGCAATCGCGATATAATGAAAAACTGTTTTTT

v_call: TRBV7-2
cdr3_length: 14
d_call: TRBD2
clone_size: .
j_call: TRBJ2-7
cdr3_aa: CASSFPSGGYEQYF
cdr3_nt: TGTGCCAGCAGCTTCCCTTCGGGGGGCTACGAGCAGTACTTC

v_call: TRBV9
cdr3_length: 14
d_call: .
clone_size: .
j_call: TRBJ2-3
cdr3_aa: CASSVVSLAGTQYF
cdr3_nt: TGTGCCAGCAGCGTAGTCTCGCTAGCCGGTACGCAGTATTTT

v_call: TRBV10-2
cdr3_length: 14
d_call: TRBD1
clone_size: .
j_call: TRBJ2-7
cdr3_aa: CASNAKQGAEEQYF
cdr3_nt: TGCGCCAGCAACGCGAAACAGGGGGCCGAAGAGCAGTACTTC

v_call: TRBV19
cdr3_length: 16
d_call: TRBD1
clone_size: .
j_call: TRBJ2-2
cdr3_aa: CASKTGQGLEAGELFF
cdr3_nt: TGTGCCAGTAAGACTGGACAGGGATTGGAGGCCGGGGAGCTGTTTTTT

v_call: TRBV18
cdr3_length: 16
d_call: .
clone_size: .
j_call: TRBJ1-1
cdr3_aa: CASSPQGGELNTEAFF
cdr3_nt: TGTGCCAGCTCACCACAAGGGGGGGAGCTGAACACTGAAGCTTTCTTT

v_call: TRBV7-2
cdr3_length: 14
d_call: .
clone_size: once
j_call: TRBJ2-7
cdr3_aa: CASSGGFRGYEQYF
cdr3_nt: TGTGCCAGCAGCGGCGGATTTCGGGGCTACGAGCAGTACTTC

v_call: TRBV19
cdr3_length: 13
d_call: .
clone_size: once
j_call: TRBJ2-7
cdr3_aa: CASSMTRPGEQYF
cdr3_nt: TGTGCCAGTAGTATGACACGGCCTGGGGAGCAGTACTTC

v_call: TRBV5-5
cdr3_length: 14
d_call: TRBD2
clone_size: .
j_call: TRBJ2-1
cdr3_aa: CASSLAGGWNEQFF
cdr3_nt: TGTGCCAGCAGCTTGGCGGGAGGGTGGAATGAGCAGTTCTTC

v_call: TRBV4-1
cdr3_length: 15
d_call: .
clone_size: .
j_call: TRBJ1-5
cdr3_aa: CASSQDPTVNQPQHF
cdr3_nt: TGCGCCAGCAGCCAAGATCCGACAGTAAATCAGCCCCAGCATTTT

v_call: TRBV19
cdr3_length: 17
d_call: TRBD1
clone_size: .
j_call: TRBJ2-2
cdr3_aa: CASSIGTARLPTGELFF
cdr3_nt: TGTGCCAGTAGTATTGGGACAGCTCGTCTCCCAACCGGGGAGCTGTTTTTT

v_call: TRBV5-4
cdr3_length: 18
d_call: TRBD1
clone_size: .
j_call: TRBJ2-2
cdr3_aa: CASNPGGGTGIRTGELFF
cdr3_nt: TGTGCCAGCAACCCTGGGGGAGGGACAGGGATAAGAACCGGGGAGCTGTTTTTT

v_call: TRBV6-2/TRBV6-3
cdr3_length: 16
d_call: .
clone_size: .
j_call: TRBJ1-1
cdr3_aa: CASSAYRAPGGTEAFF
cdr3_nt: TGTGCCAGCAGTGCCTACAGGGCTCCGGGGGGCACTGAAGCTTTCTTT

v_call: TRBV10-2
cdr3_length: 15
d_call: TRBD1
clone_size: .
j_call: TRBJ1-5
cdr3_aa: CASREQGASNQPQHF
cdr3_nt: TGCGCCAGCAGAGAACAGGGGGCAAGCAATCAGCCCCAGCATTTT

v_call: TRBV27
cdr3_length: 16
d_call: TRBD1
clone_size: .
j_call: TRBJ2-2
cdr3_aa: CASSLFGTGATGELFF
cdr3_nt: TGTGCCAGCAGTCTCTTCGGGACAGGGGCCACCGGGGAGCTGTTTTTT

v_call: TRBV7-9
cdr3_length: 15
d_call: TRBD1
clone_size: .
j_call: TRBJ1-5
cdr3_aa: CASSWGTGVNQPQHF
cdr3_nt: TGTGCCAGCAGCTGGGGGACAGGGGTAAATCAGCCCCAGCATTTT

v_call: TRBV4-1
cdr3_length: 17
d_call: TRBD2
clone_size: .
j_call: TRBJ2-3
cdr3_aa: CASSQGAGLAYTDTQYF
cdr3_nt: TGCGCCAGCAGCCAAGGGGCAGGACTAGCCTACACAGATACGCAGTATTTT